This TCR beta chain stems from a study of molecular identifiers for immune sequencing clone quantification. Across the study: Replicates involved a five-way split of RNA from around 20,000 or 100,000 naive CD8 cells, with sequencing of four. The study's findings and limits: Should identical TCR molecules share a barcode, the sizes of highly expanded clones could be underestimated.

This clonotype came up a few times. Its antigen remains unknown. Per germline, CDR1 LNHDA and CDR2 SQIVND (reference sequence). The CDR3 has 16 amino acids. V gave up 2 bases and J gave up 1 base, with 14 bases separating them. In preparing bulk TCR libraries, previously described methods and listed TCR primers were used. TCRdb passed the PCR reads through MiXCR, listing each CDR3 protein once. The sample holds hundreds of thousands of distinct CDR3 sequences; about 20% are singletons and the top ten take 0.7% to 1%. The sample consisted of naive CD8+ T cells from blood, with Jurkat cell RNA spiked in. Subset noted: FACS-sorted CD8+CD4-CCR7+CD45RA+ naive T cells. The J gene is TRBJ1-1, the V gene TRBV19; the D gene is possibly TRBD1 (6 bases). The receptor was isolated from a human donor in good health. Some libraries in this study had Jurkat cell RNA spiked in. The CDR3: CASSISPGEGNTEAFF. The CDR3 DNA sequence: TGTGCCAGTAGTATATCGCCAGGGGAGGGGAACACTGAAGCTTTCTTT.